What follows describes a single T cell receptor beta chain. Antigen unknown. This entry comes from a study of cytomegalovirus exposure and HLA in healthy donors. Both 60 Vbeta primers and 13 Jbeta primers went into the PCR. Original processing notes: Approximately 73 million unique TCR beta chains, 9.5 million to 14 million shared, were counted in a later analysis. Only in-frame clones appear in the TCRdb table, and some are missing; sequencing was by immunoSEQ multiplex PCR. V and J calls plus clone size are reproduced from that table; the DNA served to infer D and trimming. The table records more than 150,000 clones, about 85% of them present only once. The CDR3 runs to 12 residues. Germline-derived CDR1 and CDR2 are LNHNV and YYDKDF (reference sequence). Trimming stripped 0 bases from V and 6 bases from J, with 6 bases between. Notes on the study in general: In a later analysis, common viral pathogens appeared linked to several of the most significant clusters.

Sequencing used PBMCs. J is TRBJ2-7 and V is TRBV15; D call uncertain. This TCR was sampled from a middle-aged man in good health and CMV-seropositive. The CDR3 is CATSRDSGEQYF. CDR3 in DNA: TGTGCCACCAGCAGAGACTCCGGCGAGCAGTACTTC.